Listed here are 19 T cell receptor beta chains from one sample, sequenced in a study of post-analysis software for immune sequencing data. Their cognate antigens are unknown. Study conclusions and caveats: Five TRBV segments, including TRBV5-6, TRBV5-1 and TRBV20-1, were more frequent in patients than controls.

The TCR beta cDNA libraries carried unique molecular identifiers. TCRdb passed the PCR reads through MiXCR, listing each CDR3 protein once. Among approximately 360,000 distinct CDR3 sequences listed, roughly 35% were seen once. The sample was blood. Receptors were obtained from a girl aged 5-17 years with multiple sclerosis.

V gene TRBV6-5 combines with J gene TRBJ2-5; 7 nucleotides line up with TRBD1. After removal of 3 bases from V and 2 bases from J, the junction contained 3 bases not matched to a gene. CDR3 length equals 14 residues. Germline CDR1 and CDR2: MNHEY and SVGAGI. For the CDR3, the DNA is TGTGCCAGCAGTTATAACAGGGGTCAAGAGACCCAGTACTTC. This codes for CASSYNRGQETQYF.

This clonotype was observed a handful of times. V is TRBV6-6 and J is TRBJ2-3, with D uncertain. V was pared by 2 bases and J by 6 bases, with 15 bases between. The CDR3 loop spans 15 amino acids. Looked up from germline, CDR1 is MNHNY and CDR2 is SVGAGI (reference sequence). CDR3: CASSYQLPNSDTQYF. The CDR3 DNA sequence: TGTGCCAGCAGTTACCAGCTCCCCAACAGCGATACGCAGTATTTT.

V and J are TRBV2 and TRBJ2-5, with a possible D match to TRBD2 (6 bases). There are 14 residues in the CDR3. The V gene's germline CDR1 is SNHLY and CDR2 FYNNEI. V was cut by 6 bases and J by 5 bases, with 16 bases left in between. In nucleotides, the CDR3 is TGTGCCAGCAGGTTTGCCGGGGCGGGGGAGACCCAGTACTTC. Amino acids: CASRFAGAGETQYF.

This clonotype was counted only a few times. The chain couples TRBV29-1 to TRBJ2-3; D possibly corresponds to TRBD1 (6 bases). In germline, CDR1 is SQVTM, CDR2 ANQGSEA. V lost 4 bases, J lost 1 base, and 9 bases lay in between. The CDR3 spans 13 residues. The CDR3: CSVGSGGTDTQYF. The CDR3 region has the DNA TGCAGCGTTGGATCAGGGGGCACAGATACGCAGTATTTT.

The rearrangement joins TRBV4-3 to TRBJ1-1; maybe TRBD1 (5 bases). Looked up from germline, CDR1 is LGHNA and CDR2 is YSLEER. The CDR3 spans 13 residues. V lost 4 bases and J 3 bases, leaving 9 bases between the germline ends. CDR3 coding DNA: TGCGCCAGCAGCCGCCAGACAGACACTGAAGCTTTCTTT. Its protein is CASSRQTDTEAFF.

The chain carries TRBV3-1 and TRBJ2-5; D not resolved. Germline lookup yields CDR1 LGHDT and CDR2 YNNKEL (reference sequence). The CDR3 has 15 amino acids. V was trimmed by 0 bases and J by 1 base, leaving 9 bases between them. CDR3 DNA sequence: TGTGCCAGCAGCCAAGATGAGCTCACCCAAGAGACCCAGTACTTC. Encoded protein: CASSQDELTQETQYF.

The chain recombines TRBV24-1 with TRBJ2-3; TRBD2 is a possible D gene (6 bases). Germline CDR1 is KGHDR and CDR2 is SFDVKD. The CDR3 spans 13 residues. V lost 5 bases and J 6 bases, leaving 11 bases between the germline ends. The chain's CDR3 is CATSAIGTDTQYF. The CDR3 coding sequence is TGTGCCACCAGTGCCATTGGGACTGATACGCAGTATTTT.

The chain couples TRBV4-2 to TRBJ1-5, with D perhaps matching TRBD1 (5 bases). V shed 0 bases and J shed 5 bases, with 14 bases lying between them. The CDR3 totals 16 residues. The germline V gene has CDR1 LGHNA and CDR2 YNFKEQ. This CDR3 is CASSQELGQVHQPQHF. The CDR3 DNA sequence: TGTGCCAGCAGCCAAGAATTGGGGCAGGTCCATCAGCCCCAGCATTTT.

This clonotype was detected a few times. The V gene is TRBV3-1, the J gene TRBJ2-1; D unclear. There are 13 residues in the CDR3. The V gene's germline CDR1 is LGHDT and CDR2 YNNKEL (reference sequence). V lost 4 bases and J 4 bases, leaving 8 bases between the germline ends. The CDR3 sequence is CASSRIQYNEQFF. The CDR3, as DNA: TGTGCCAGCAGCCGGATTCAATACAATGAGCAGTTCTTC.

The chain recombines TRBV7-6 with TRBJ1-4; D remains ambiguous. This CDR3 contains 14 residues. Germline V lookup: CDR1 SGHVS, CDR2 FNYEAQ. V was clipped by 1 base and J by 8 bases, with 11 bases between them. The CDR3 region is CASSLETSGEKLFF. The CDR3 DNA sequence: TGTGCCAGCAGCTTAGAGACCTCGGGGGAAAAACTGTTTTTT.

The chain employs TRBV29-1 and TRBJ1-1; no clear D gene. Germline V gene data show CDR1 as SQVTM and CDR2 as ANQGSEA. Trimming left V 2 bases short and J 5 bases short, with 24 bases between. The CDR3 totals 17 residues. This chain's CDR3 is CSVEKWLAGVQWTEAFF. CDR3 in DNA: TGCAGCGTTGAAAAGTGGTTGGCTGGAGTGCAATGGACTGAAGCTTTCTTT.

V gene TRBV20-1 combines with J gene TRBJ2-7; 8 nucleotides line up with TRBD2. The J call is uncertain, as TRBJ2-5 better fits the DNA end. CDR1 DFQATT and CDR2 SNEGSKA come from the germline V gene (reference sequence). The length of the CDR3 is 14 residues. CDR3 amino acids: CSARPWTSRETQYF. CDR3 coding DNA: TGCAGTGCTAGACCATGGACTAGCAGGGAGACCCAGTACTTC.

The sample holds a few counts of this clonotype. This chain connects TRBV20-1 to TRBJ2-7, with a weak D call TRBD2 (6 bases). CDR3 length: 18 residues. Germline values: CDR1 DFQATT, CDR2 SNEGSKA (reference sequence). The V gene lost 0 bases and the J gene lost 3 bases, with 24 bases spanning the gap. The CDR3 here is CSARDGFSTRDSYYEQYF. The CDR3 DNA follows: TGCAGTGCTAGAGATGGTTTCTCTACTAGGGACTCTTACTACGAGCAGTACTTC.

The chain recombines TRBV12-3 or TRBV12-4 with TRBJ2-1, with TRBD2 matching over 8 bases. V lost 8 bases, J lost 2 bases, and 8 bases stayed unmatched. The CDR3 length is 15 residues. CDR3 DNA: TGTGCCAGCGCCCCGGGGGGGGTTACCTACAATGAGCAGTTCTTC. Translation gives CASAPGGVTYNEQFF.

The chain has TRBV5-1 and TRBJ2-5; 8 nucleotides match TRBD1. The CDR3 extends over 15 amino acids. Unmatched junction bases numbered 10, after V lost 4 bases and J lost 5 bases. Germline V gene lookup returns CDR1 SGHRS and CDR2 YFSETQ. CDR3 sequence reads: CASSPGQGVGETQYF. Here the CDR3 DNA reads TGCGCCAGCAGCCCAGGACAGGGAGTGGGGGAGACCCAGTACTTC.

CDR3 in amino acids: CASSPKGPDQPQHF. CDR3 nucleotides: TGTGCCAGCAGCCCTAAGGGGCCGGATCAGCCCCAGCATTTT. The genes are TRBV27 and TRBJ1-5; tentative D call: TRBD1 (5 bases). Trimming stripped 6 bases from V and 5 bases from J, with 14 bases between. This CDR3 has 14 amino acids. Germline V gene data show CDR1 as MNHEY and CDR2 as SMNVEV (reference sequence).

The chain combines TRBV20-1 with TRBJ2-1; 7 bases are a match to TRBD1. CDR1 and CDR2 (germline): DFQATT, SNEGSKA (reference sequence). The CDR3 is 13 amino acids. J gave up 4 bases and V 6 bases, and 6 bases lay outside the gene matches. The CDR3 loop is CSAPRQGYNEQFF. CDR3 nucleotides: TGCAGTGCCCCGCGACAGGGTTACAATGAGCAGTTCTTC.

As for this clonotype: One end of the junction is discordant with germline, which a read error may explain. The rearrangement links TRBV20-1 to TRBJ1-5, with 8 bases lining up with TRBD1. Germline V CDR1 and CDR2: DFQATT, SNEGSKA (reference sequence). The length of the CDR3 is 12 residues. The CDR3 DNA is TGCAGGGCTAGGTCAGGGGGCCAGCCCCAGCATTTT. This translates into CRARSGGQPQHF.

The V call is TRBV11-2, the J call TRBJ1-2; D is perhaps TRBD1 (6 bases). Between the trimmed V and J ends, which lost 1 base and 8 bases, there was a span of 14 bases. Germline CDR1 is SGHAT and CDR2 is FQNNGV. The CDR3 has 14 amino acids. CDR3 protein: CASSLGQGYVGYTF. The CDR3 DNA follows: TGTGCCAGCAGCTTAGGGCAGGGGTACGTCGGCTACACCTTC.